The entry below gives a single T cell receptor (beta chain) sequence along with its context. The antigen remains undetermined. TCRdb fed the 5' RACE reads into MiXCR, producing one record per CDR3 protein. The sample consists of 1.5 million or so distinct CDR3 sequences, more than 30% of them appearing once. This entry belongs to a study of identical twins. The study, taken as a whole, reports: Among beta out-of-frame sequences, excess sharing between twins appeared weaker.

In germline, CDR1 is LGHDT, CDR2 YNNKEL (reference sequence). The J segment lost 4 bases and the V segment lost 2 bases, leaving 10 bases of the junction unmatched. The CDR3 consists of 19 residues. The sample taken for sequencing was cord blood. J is TRBJ2-1 and V is TRBV3-1; the match to TRBD2 covers 14 bases. This sequence was found in a newborn girl in good health. CDR3 sequence (DNA): TGTGCCAGCAGCCAACAACCCCCGGGACTAGCGGGGGATTACAATGAGCAGTTCTTC. Residues: CASSQQPPGLAGDYNEQFF.